The rows below give T cell receptor beta chains drawn from one sample of a study of T cell changes during pregnancy in multiple sclerosis. Assay: immunoSEQ multiplex PCR; the TCRdb copy retains only in-frame clones and omits some. The table lists about 57,000 clones, approximately 90% of them singletons. The sample in question was CD4+ T cells from peripheral blood mononuclear cells, obtained in the second trimester of pregnancy. The receptors originated from a female donor with multiple sclerosis, enrolled in a pregnancy study. The CDR3 runs from the conserved cysteine through the conserved F or W. The D gene is left open where the match is weak. Clone size is shown for a subset of rows, as once, few, many or a class of expanded clone.

j_call: TRBJ2-1; v_call: TRBV9; d_call: TRBD2; clone_size: NA; cdr3_aa: CASSPRTSVSEQFF; cdr3_nt: TGTGCCAGCAGCCCCAGGACTAGCGTTAGTGAGCAGTTCTTC
j_call: TRBJ2-2; v_call: TRBV4-1; d_call: NA; clone_size: NA; cdr3_aa: CASSQRDRPTMTGELFF; cdr3_nt: TGCGCCAGCAGCCAGCGGGACCGCCCAACGATGACCGGGGAGCTGTTTTTT
j_call: TRBJ2-7; v_call: TRBV13; d_call: NA; clone_size: once; cdr3_aa: CASSSHPRQLRSYEQYF; cdr3_nt: TGTGCCAGCAGCTCGCACCCCAGACAGCTAAGGTCCTACGAGCAGTACTTC
j_call: TRBJ2-3; v_call: TRBV5-1; d_call: TRBD2; clone_size: NA; cdr3_aa: CASSLEGLGSTDTQYF; cdr3_nt: TGCGCCAGCAGCTTGGAGGGACTAGGGTCAACGGATACGCAGTATTTT
j_call: TRBJ2-1; v_call: TRBV6-6; d_call: TRBD2; clone_size: NA; cdr3_aa: CASSLLAVYNEQFF; cdr3_nt: TGTGCCAGCAGTTTACTAGCGGTCTACAATGAGCAGTTCTTC
j_call: TRBJ2-2; v_call: TRBV2; d_call: TRBD2; clone_size: NA; cdr3_aa: CASSNSGGNTGELFF; cdr3_nt: TGTGCCAGCAGCAACAGCGGGGGGAACACCGGGGAGCTGTTTTTT
j_call: TRBJ1-2; v_call: TRBV7-6; d_call: NA; clone_size: NA; cdr3_aa: CASSLSVRDYGYTF; cdr3_nt: TGTGCCAGCAGCTTAAGCGTGAGGGACTATGGCTACACCTTC
j_call: TRBJ1-4; v_call: TRBV6-6; d_call: NA; clone_size: NA; cdr3_aa: CASSYSMGGELFF; cdr3_nt: TGTGCCAGCAGTTACTCGATGGGAGGGGAACTGTTTTTT
j_call: TRBJ2-3; v_call: TRBV5-1; d_call: TRBD1; clone_size: NA; cdr3_aa: CASSLAAGGTDTQYF; cdr3_nt: TGCGCCAGCAGCTTGGCGGCAGGGGGAACAGATACGCAGTATTTT
j_call: TRBJ2-7; v_call: TRBV19; d_call: TRBD1; clone_size: NA; cdr3_aa: CASSIAVGQGSSYEQYF; cdr3_nt: TGTGCCAGTAGTATCGCCGTGGGACAGGGGAGCTCCTACGAGCAGTACTTC
j_call: TRBJ2-3; v_call: TRBV30; d_call: NA; clone_size: NA; cdr3_aa: CAWTGGDTQYF; cdr3_nt: TGTGCCTGGACAGGAGGGGATACGCAGTATTTT
j_call: TRBJ2-1; v_call: TRBV19; d_call: TRBD2; clone_size: NA; cdr3_aa: CASRTSGIPSNEQFF; cdr3_nt: TGTGCCAGTAGGACTAGCGGGATCCCCAGCAATGAGCAGTTCTTC
j_call: TRBJ1-1; v_call: TRBV7-3; d_call: TRBD1; clone_size: NA; cdr3_aa: CASSLPGQGAEAFF; cdr3_nt: TGTGCCAGCAGCCTGCCGGGACAGGGGGCTGAAGCTTTCTTT
j_call: TRBJ1-2; v_call: TRBV9; d_call: NA; clone_size: NA; cdr3_aa: CASSVGGSNYGYTF; cdr3_nt: TGTGCCAGCAGCGTGGGAGGGTCCAACTATGGCTACACCTTC
j_call: TRBJ2-7; v_call: TRBV30; d_call: NA; clone_size: NA; cdr3_aa: CAWSVRQYEQYF; cdr3_nt: TGTGCCTGGAGTGTACGACAGTACGAGCAGTACTTC
j_call: TRBJ2-3; v_call: TRBV19; d_call: TRBD1; clone_size: NA; cdr3_aa: CACGQGSTDTQYF; cdr3_nt: TGTGCCTGCGGACAGGGGTCCACAGATACGCAGTATTTT
j_call: TRBJ1-1; v_call: TRBV7-6; d_call: TRBD1; clone_size: NA; cdr3_aa: CASSLYHMTGGSNTEAFF; cdr3_nt: TGTGCCAGCAGCTTATACCATATGACAGGGGGCTCTAACACTGAAGCTTTCTTT
j_call: TRBJ2-1; v_call: TRBV5-1; d_call: TRBD2; clone_size: NA; cdr3_aa: CASSPRVAGGPSSYNEQFF; cdr3_nt: TGCGCCAGCAGCCCCCGGGTAGCGGGGGGCCCCAGCTCCTACAATGAGCAGTTCTTC
j_call: TRBJ2-1; v_call: TRBV5-4; d_call: TRBD2; clone_size: few; cdr3_aa: CASSSGTRMGNEQFF; cdr3_nt: TGTGCCAGCAGCTCCGGGACTAGGATGGGCAATGAGCAGTTCTTC
j_call: TRBJ1-2; v_call: TRBV30; d_call: NA; clone_size: NA; cdr3_aa: CAWSVSKDYGYTF; cdr3_nt: TGTGCCTGGAGTGTATCTAAAGACTATGGCTACACCTTC
j_call: TRBJ1-2; v_call: TRBV9; d_call: NA; clone_size: NA; cdr3_aa: CASSVDSLNYGYTF; cdr3_nt: TGTGCCAGCAGCGTAGACAGCCTTAACTATGGCTACACCTTC
j_call: TRBJ2-3; v_call: TRBV7-3; d_call: NA; clone_size: NA; cdr3_aa: CASSLMRASTDTQYF; cdr3_nt: TGTGCCAGCAGCTTAATGCGTGCTAGCACAGATACGCAGTATTTT
j_call: TRBJ2-1; v_call: TRBV7-3; d_call: TRBD1; clone_size: NA; cdr3_aa: CASSIDRGGYNEQFF; cdr3_nt: TGTGCCAGCAGCATTGACAGGGGGGGCTACAATGAGCAGTTCTTC
j_call: TRBJ2-2; v_call: TRBV5-1; d_call: NA; clone_size: NA; cdr3_aa: CASSVTGGGSTGELFF; cdr3_nt: TGCGCCAGCAGCGTCACAGGGGGGGGTTCCACCGGGGAGCTGTTTTTT